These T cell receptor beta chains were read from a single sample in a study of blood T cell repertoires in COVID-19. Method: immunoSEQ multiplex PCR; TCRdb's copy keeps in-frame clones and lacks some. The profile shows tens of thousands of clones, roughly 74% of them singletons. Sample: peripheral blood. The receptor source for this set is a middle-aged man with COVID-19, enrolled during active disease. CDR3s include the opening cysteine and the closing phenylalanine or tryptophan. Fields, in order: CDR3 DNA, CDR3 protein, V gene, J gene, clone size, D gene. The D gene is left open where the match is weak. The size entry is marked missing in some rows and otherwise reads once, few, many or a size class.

cdr3_nt: TGTGCCAGCAGTTACTCTGGTCGGAGGAGTGAAAAACTGTTTTTT
cdr3_aa: CASSYSGRRSEKLFF
v_call: TRBV6-5
j_call: TRBJ1-4
clone_size: .
d_call: .

cdr3_nt: TGTGCCACCAGCAGAGGAAAAGCGGTCTGGGCCCAGCATTTT
cdr3_aa: CATSRGKAVWAQHF
v_call: TRBV15
j_call: TRBJ1-5
clone_size: .
d_call: .

cdr3_nt: TGTGCCAGTAGTCAGCGCGGGAGGGCCGACGGGGAGCTGTTTTTT
cdr3_aa: CASSQRGRADGELFF
v_call: TRBV19
j_call: TRBJ2-2
clone_size: .
d_call: TRBD2

cdr3_nt: TGTGCCAGCAGCCAAGATTCGTGGGGCCCGGTCCAGCGGCAGTTCTTC
cdr3_aa: CASSQDSWGPVQRQFF
v_call: TRBV14
j_call: TRBJ2-1
clone_size: few
d_call: .

cdr3_nt: TGTGCCAGTAGTACCTTTCTAGGGGCCCGAGAGCAGTTCTTC
cdr3_aa: CASSTFLGAREQFF
v_call: TRBV19
j_call: TRBJ2-1
clone_size: .
d_call: .

cdr3_nt: TGTGCCACCAGTCCCTCCCGAGGGGGTTCCGGCTACACCTTC
cdr3_aa: CATSPSRGGSGYTF
v_call: TRBV24-1
j_call: TRBJ1-2
clone_size: few
d_call: .

cdr3_nt: TGTGCCAGCAGCTTAGTGGGGGGGAGGGATACGCAGTATTTT
cdr3_aa: CASSLVGGRDTQYF
v_call: TRBV7-2
j_call: TRBJ2-3
clone_size: few
d_call: TRBD2

cdr3_nt: TGTGCCAGTAGTACCCAAGGGGGCTACGAGCAGTACTTC
cdr3_aa: CASSTQGGYEQYF
v_call: TRBV19
j_call: TRBJ2-7
clone_size: .
d_call: .

cdr3_nt: TGCGCCAGCAGCCAACCCCGGGACAGGCGGGTGAACACTGAAGCTTTCTTT
cdr3_aa: CASSQPRDRRVNTEAFF
v_call: TRBV23-1
j_call: TRBJ1-1
clone_size: .
d_call: TRBD1

cdr3_nt: TGTGCCAGCAGTTTATGGGGGAGATATAGCAATCAGCCCCAGCATTTT
cdr3_aa: CASSLWGRYSNQPQHF
v_call: TRBV28
j_call: TRBJ1-5
clone_size: once
d_call: .

cdr3_nt: TGTGCCAGTACCGCAGCCATAGCGGGAGCCCACGAGCAGTACTTC
cdr3_aa: CASTAAIAGAHEQYF
v_call: TRBV19
j_call: TRBJ2-7
clone_size: .
d_call: TRBD2

cdr3_nt: TGTGCCAGTAGCCTACAGGGTCATAGGGGCGCCTCCTACAATGAGCAGTTCTTC
cdr3_aa: CASSLQGHRGASYNEQFF
v_call: TRBV19
j_call: TRBJ2-1
clone_size: .
d_call: .

cdr3_nt: TGTGCGACCGGGACAGGGGGCTTAGTTAATGAAAAACTGTTTTTT
cdr3_aa: CATGTGGLVNEKLFF
v_call: TRBV15
j_call: TRBJ1-4
clone_size: .
d_call: TRBD1

cdr3_nt: TGTGCCAGTAGTATGGGGACCAGGGGGGCTACTAATTCACCCCTCCACTTT
cdr3_aa: CASSMGTRGATNSPLHF
v_call: TRBV19
j_call: TRBJ1-6
clone_size: .
d_call: TRBD1

cdr3_nt: TGTGCCAGCAGCTTCGCGGCAGAGCCTGGAAACACCATATATTTT
cdr3_aa: CASSFAAEPGNTIYF
v_call: TRBV5-6
j_call: TRBJ1-3
clone_size: once
d_call: .

cdr3_nt: TGTGCCAGCAGCTTAGGGACAGCCTACGAGCAGTACTTC
cdr3_aa: CASSLGTAYEQYF
v_call: TRBV7-9
j_call: TRBJ2-7
clone_size: .
d_call: .

cdr3_nt: TGCGCCAGCAGTGAAGGACAGGGGACAGATACGCAGTATTTT
cdr3_aa: CASSEGQGTDTQYF
v_call: TRBV10-1
j_call: TRBJ2-3
clone_size: .
d_call: TRBD1

cdr3_nt: TGTGCCAGCAGCTGGGACTTCCAAGAGACCCAGTACTTC
cdr3_aa: CASSWDFQETQYF
v_call: TRBV5-4
j_call: TRBJ2-5
clone_size: .
d_call: .

cdr3_nt: TGTGCCAGCAGCAATTACAGAATGAACACTGAAGCTTTCTTT
cdr3_aa: CASSNYRMNTEAFF
v_call: TRBV21-1
j_call: TRBJ1-1
clone_size: .
d_call: .

cdr3_nt: TGTGCCAGCAGTCCGAACAGGGGTGACGGTGAAAAACTGTTTTTT
cdr3_aa: CASSPNRGDGEKLFF
v_call: TRBV25-1
j_call: TRBJ1-4
clone_size: .
d_call: TRBD1

cdr3_nt: TGTGCCAGCAGTTTATTGGACAGGGGTCATGGCTACACCTTC
cdr3_aa: CASSLLDRGHGYTF
v_call: TRBV27
j_call: TRBJ1-2
clone_size: .
d_call: TRBD1

cdr3_nt: TGTGCCAGCAGTTTGGGGACAAATGTTGGGGATGAGCAGTTCTTC
cdr3_aa: CASSLGTNVGDEQFF
v_call: TRBV28
j_call: TRBJ2-1
clone_size: .
d_call: .

cdr3_nt: TGCGCCAGCAGCGAGGGCGGGGAATCTGGAAACACCATATATTTT
cdr3_aa: CASSEGGESGNTIYF
v_call: TRBV5-1
j_call: TRBJ1-3
clone_size: .
d_call: .

cdr3_nt: TGCGCCAGCAGCCAAGCGATGGACAGGGGGTCCAATGAGCAGTTCTTC
cdr3_aa: CASSQAMDRGSNEQFF
v_call: TRBV4-1
j_call: TRBJ2-1
clone_size: .
d_call: TRBD1

cdr3_nt: TGTGCCAGCAGTGGTCTCAGTCTCTCTGGGGCCAACGTCCTGACTTTC
cdr3_aa: CASSGLSLSGANVLTF
v_call: TRBV2
j_call: TRBJ2-6
clone_size: .
d_call: .

cdr3_nt: TGCGCCAGCAGCCCTACAGAGAGGAGGACTGAAGCTTTCTTT
cdr3_aa: CASSPTERRTEAFF
v_call: TRBV5-1
j_call: TRBJ1-1
clone_size: .
d_call: .

cdr3_nt: TGTGCCACCAGCCAATTAGGACAGGGGGCTAATGAGCAGTTCTTC
cdr3_aa: CATSQLGQGANEQFF
v_call: TRBV24-1
j_call: TRBJ2-1
clone_size: .
d_call: TRBD1

cdr3_nt: TGTGCCAGCAGCAAGGACAGTTATGAAAAACTGTTTTTT
cdr3_aa: CASSKDSYEKLFF
v_call: TRBV7-9
j_call: TRBJ1-4
clone_size: .
d_call: .

cdr3_nt: TGTGCCACCAGTGTTGCAGGGGCCAAATCCTACAATGAGCAGTTCTTC
cdr3_aa: CATSVAGAKSYNEQFF
v_call: TRBV24-1
j_call: TRBJ2-1
clone_size: .
d_call: .

cdr3_nt: TGTGCCAGCAGCGACAGTCTTCCGAACACTGAAGCTTTCTTT
cdr3_aa: CASSDSLPNTEAFF
v_call: TRBV6-2/TRBV6-3
j_call: TRBJ1-1
clone_size: .
d_call: .

cdr3_nt: TGTGCCAGCAGTGAATATGTGGCTAGCACCAGGTATGAGCAGTTCTTC
cdr3_aa: CASSEYVASTRYEQFF
v_call: TRBV6-1
j_call: TRBJ2-1
clone_size: .
d_call: .

cdr3_nt: TGTGCCAGCAGGGGTTCGGGGAACTATGGCTACACCTTC
cdr3_aa: CASRGSGNYGYTF
v_call: TRBV6-5
j_call: TRBJ1-2
clone_size: .
d_call: .

cdr3_nt: TGTGCCAGCAGTGATCACGGGGGGAACACCGGGGAGCTGTTTTTT
cdr3_aa: CASSDHGGNTGELFF
v_call: TRBV2
j_call: TRBJ2-2
clone_size: .
d_call: .

cdr3_nt: TGTGCCAGCAGCGTAGGAGGTGGGACCCAGTACTTC
cdr3_aa: CASSVGGGTQYF
v_call: TRBV9
j_call: TRBJ2-5
clone_size: .
d_call: .

cdr3_nt: TGTGCCAGCAGCCGACTCTTTTCCATCGGACTAGCGGGAGGCGAGCAGTACTTC
cdr3_aa: CASSRLFSIGLAGGEQYF
v_call: TRBV5-8
j_call: TRBJ2-7
clone_size: .
d_call: TRBD2

cdr3_nt: TGTGCCAGCAGTCGTATGACAGGGGAGGGCTATGGCTACACCTTC
cdr3_aa: CASSRMTGEGYGYTF
v_call: TRBV7-9
j_call: TRBJ1-2
clone_size: .
d_call: TRBD1

cdr3_nt: TGTGCCAGCAGTTTACGGGGAGGGAGAGAAAACACCATATATTTT
cdr3_aa: CASSLRGGRENTIYF
v_call: TRBV27
j_call: TRBJ1-3
clone_size: .
d_call: .

cdr3_nt: TGTGCCAGTAGTAATCGAGTAAGGACAGGAGCCCATTTCCAAGGCTACACCTTC
cdr3_aa: CASSNRVRTGAHFQGYTF
v_call: TRBV19
j_call: TRBJ1-2
clone_size: .
d_call: TRBD1

cdr3_nt: TGTGCCAGTACCACGGGACAGGGTAATCAGCCCCAGCATTTT
cdr3_aa: CASTTGQGNQPQHF
v_call: TRBV19
j_call: TRBJ1-5
clone_size: .
d_call: TRBD1

cdr3_nt: TGCGCCAGCAGCTTGTCCCCCGACAGGACCTACAATGAGCAGTTCTTC
cdr3_aa: CASSLSPDRTYNEQFF
v_call: TRBV5-1
j_call: TRBJ2-1
clone_size: .
d_call: .

cdr3_nt: TGTGCCAGCAGTCCCCTCGGGCAGGGAGGCTACACCTTC
cdr3_aa: CASSPLGQGGYTF
v_call: TRBV6-4
j_call: TRBJ1-2
clone_size: .
d_call: .

cdr3_nt: TGTGCCAGCAGTGAATATAGGACAGGTTATAATTCACCCCTCCACTTT
cdr3_aa: CASSEYRTGYNSPLHF
v_call: TRBV25-1
j_call: TRBJ1-6
clone_size: .
d_call: TRBD1

cdr3_nt: TGTGCCAGTAGGGACACGAGCTCTGGAAACACCATATATTTT
cdr3_aa: CASRDTSSGNTIYF
v_call: TRBV19
j_call: TRBJ1-3
clone_size: .
d_call: .

cdr3_nt: TGTGCCACTCTCGGGACAGGGAACTATGGCTACACCTTC
cdr3_aa: CATLGTGNYGYTF
v_call: TRBV10-3
j_call: TRBJ1-2
clone_size: .
d_call: TRBD1

cdr3_nt: TGTGCCAGCAGCCCTATGGCAGGGGGCACCCAGAGTGGCTACACCTTC
cdr3_aa: CASSPMAGGTQSGYTF
v_call: TRBV7-9
j_call: TRBJ1-2
clone_size: few
d_call: TRBD1